Following are 6 T cell receptor beta chains from one sample sequenced in a study of cytomegalovirus exposure and HLA in healthy donors. The PCR contained 60 Vbeta and 13 Jbeta primers. Only in-frame clones appear in the TCRdb table, and some are missing; sequencing was by immunoSEQ multiplex PCR. There are approximately 140,000 clones in the sample; more than 75% occur only once, and 6.2% lies in the top ten. Sequenced material: PBMCs. Source of these receptors: a woman aged 40 to 50 in good health and CMV-seropositive.

The chain uses TRBV7-9 and TRBJ2-7; TRBD2 is a possible D gene (6 bases). V lost 1 base and J 4 bases, leaving 17 bases between the germline ends. The CDR3 is 16 amino acids. CDR1 SEHNR and CDR2 FQNEAQ come from the germline V gene (reference sequence). The CDR3 spells CASSLVPRRGIYEQYF. The CDR3 bases are TGTGCCAGCAGCTTAGTTCCGAGACGGGGGATATACGAGCAGTACTTC.

The gene calls are TRBV7-9 and TRBJ2-3; 8 positions agree with TRBD1. The CDR3 loop spans 16 amino acids. Germline V CDR1 and CDR2: SEHNR, FQNEAQ (reference sequence). J lost 4 bases, V lost 2 bases, and 8 bases had no gene match. CDR3 sequence reads: CASSLRTGSSADTQYF. The CDR3 DNA reads as TGTGCCAGCAGCTTACGGACAGGGTCCTCTGCAGATACGCAGTATTTT. Based on the CDR3 plus reference TRBV7-9 and TRBJ2-3, the full variable domain is DTGVSQNPRHKITKRGQNVTFRCDPISEHNRLYWYRQTLGQGPEFLTYFQNEAQLEKSRLLSDRFSAERPKGSFSTLEIQRTEQGDSAMYLCASSLRTGSSADTQYFGPGTRLTVL.

The chain is built from TRBV5-8 and TRBJ2-1, with 7 bases lining up with TRBD2. CDR1 is SGHTS and CDR2 is YDEGEE in the germline V gene. Trimming cost V 0 bases and J 0 bases; bases outside gene matches: 3. This CDR3 is 16 amino acids long. Here the CDR3 reads CASSLGGSPSYNEQFF. The DNA for the CDR3 is TGTGCCAGCAGCTTGGGCGGGAGCCCCTCCTACAATGAGCAGTTCTTC. The whole variable domain, filled in from reference TRBV5-8 and TRBJ2-1, reads EAGVTQSPTHLIKTRGQQATLRCSPISGHTSVYWYQQALGLGLQFLLWYDEGEERNRGNFPPRFSGRQFPNYSSELNVNALELEDSALYLCASSLGGSPSYNEQFFGPGTRLTVL.

CDR3: CASSTRTSGRVGSEQFF. The CDR3 DNA reads as TGTGCCAGCAGCACCCGGACTAGCGGGAGGGTGGGCAGTGAGCAGTTCTTC. The chain couples TRBV13 to TRBJ2-1, with 15 bases lining up with TRBD2. Losses at the gene ends were 5 bases for V and 9 bases for J; bases not matched to a gene: 11. Germline V gives CDR1 PRHDT, CDR2 FYEKMQ (reference sequence). The CDR3 extends over 17 amino acids.

This clone has only a few counts. The chain joins TRBV6-6 to TRBJ2-5; D possibly corresponds to TRBD2 (5 bases). Germline values: CDR1 MNHNY, CDR2 SVGAGI (reference sequence). The CDR3 totals 12 residues. Trimming left V 5 bases short and J 13 bases short, with 17 bases between. The CDR3 spells CASSPRAEFPYF. The DNA of the CDR3 is TGTGCCAGCAGTCCGAGGGCCGAATTTCCGTACTTC.

The chain combines TRBV7-2 with TRBJ2-7; 10 positions agree with TRBD1. Germline CDR1 SGHTA, CDR2 FQGNSA. The CDR3 is 16 amino acids. V dropped 0 bases and J dropped 8; count of bases not matched to a gene: 10. CDR3 loop: CASSLARGTGEFKQYF. For the CDR3, the DNA is TGTGCCAGCAGCTTAGCGCGCGGGACAGGGGAATTCAAGCAGTACTTC.